This note documents a single T cell receptor (beta chain) sequence. The antigen is unknown. This sample is part of a study of cytomegalovirus exposure and HLA in healthy donors. PCR amplification relied on 60 Vbeta primers (plus 13 Jbeta primers). The method was immunoSEQ multiplex PCR; TCRdb's version includes in-frame clones alone and lacks a portion of them. The sample has under 150,000 clones, approximately 80% seen once. Findings of the study overall: Immune exposure data for these donors was limited to CMV serostatus. Under in vitro conditions, three CMV-associated chains were confirmed as specific for CMV antigens. An observed cluster of highly shared sequence variants was recorded as a likely sequencing artifact.

The clonotype originates from a boy between 2 and 10 years old in good health and CMV-seronegative. The sample consisted of PBMCs.

CDR3 DNA: TGTGCCACGAACCTACAGGGGAAAGGTAGATTAGGGGCCAACGTCCTGACTTTC. Protein sequence: CATNLQGKGRLGANVLTF. The genes are TRBV5-4 and TRBJ2-6; the match to TRBD1 covers 7 bases. Germline V CDR1 and CDR2: SGHNT, YYREEE (reference sequence). V lost 9 bases, J lost 4 bases, and 19 bases stayed unmatched. The CDR3 consists of 18 residues.